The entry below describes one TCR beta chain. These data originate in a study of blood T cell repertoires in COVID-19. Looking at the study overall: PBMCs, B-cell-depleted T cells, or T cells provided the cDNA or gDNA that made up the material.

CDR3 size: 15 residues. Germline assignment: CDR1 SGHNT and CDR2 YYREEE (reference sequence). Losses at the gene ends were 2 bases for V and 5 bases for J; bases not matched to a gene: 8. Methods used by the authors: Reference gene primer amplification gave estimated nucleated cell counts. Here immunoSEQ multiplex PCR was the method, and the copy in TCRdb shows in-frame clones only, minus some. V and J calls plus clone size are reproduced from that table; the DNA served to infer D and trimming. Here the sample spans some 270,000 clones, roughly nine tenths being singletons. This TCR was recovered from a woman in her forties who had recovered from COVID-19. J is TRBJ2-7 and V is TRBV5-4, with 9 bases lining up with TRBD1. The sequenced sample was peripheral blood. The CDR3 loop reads CASSLVGTGFHEQYF. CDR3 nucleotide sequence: TGTGCCAGCAGCTTAGTGGGGACAGGGTTTCACGAGCAGTACTTC.